One and the same sample provided the 29 T cell receptor beta chains below, sequenced in a study of CD8+ T cells in alopecia areata. The sample's treatment: oral pan-JAK inhibitor, 5-10 mg twice daily. It was cDNA, reverse transcribed from extracted RNA, that served as the sequencing template. Assay: immunoSEQ multiplex PCR; the TCRdb copy retains only in-frame clones and omits some. Among approximately 65,000 clones listed, around 42% were seen once. Sequences were derived from CD8+ T cells sorted from blood, sampled at approximately week 37, from a patient treated with tofacitinib. The receptor set was obtained from a human donor with alopecia areata.

This clone came up once. The rearrangement joins TRBV7-2 to TRBJ2-3, with 9 bases lining up with TRBD2. There are 17 residues in the CDR3. Germline CDR1 SGHTA, CDR2 FQGNSA. Unmatched junction bases numbered 10, after V lost 1 base and J lost 5 bases. The CDR3 DNA follows: TGTGCCAGCAGCTTAGAGGTAGCGGGAGAAGGGGAAGATACGCAGTATTTT. This translates into CASSLEVAGEGEDTQYF.

J is TRBJ2-7 and V is TRBV7-9; perhaps TRBD1 as D (5 bases). Germline V gene sequence: CDR1 SEHNR, CDR2 FQNEAQ (reference sequence). The V end was cut by 5 bases, the J end by 0 bases, with 11 bases between. This CDR3 spans 14 amino acids. The CDR3 DNA reads TGTGCCAGCAGCAACAGTGGGGCCTCCTACGAGCAGTACTTC. It translates to CASSNSGASYEQYF.

The rearrangement links TRBV7-9 to TRBJ2-3; 8 positions agree with TRBD2. The CDR3 runs to 16 residues. CDR1 is SEHNR, CDR2 FQNEAQ, per germline (reference sequence). The V and J ends lost 4 bases and 2 bases, in that order; junction bases with no gene match: 8. CDR3: CASSSPTSVDTDTQYF. The CDR3 bases are TGTGCCAGCAGCTCACCGACTAGCGTAGACACAGATACGCAGTATTTT.

This clone came up a few times. The chain uses TRBV29-1 and TRBJ2-7; 15 bases align to TRBD2. CDR1 and CDR2 (germline): SQVTM, ANQGSEA. The trim removed 4 bases at V and 2 bases at J, leaving 3 bases unmatched. The CDR3 has 15 residues. The CDR3 DNA is TGCAGCGTTGTTGGACTAGCGGGAGGGACCTACGAGCAGTACTTC. Translating it yields CSVVGLAGGTYEQYF.

There are a few counts of this clone. The chain links TRBV6-4 to TRBJ2-5; a weak D match, TRBD1 (6 bases). The V and J ends lost 7 bases and 5 bases respectively, with 20 bases between them. This CDR3 contains 15 residues. CDR1 is MRHNA, CDR2 SNTAGT, per germline. The chain's CDR3 is CASIFQGQAMETQYF. The CDR3, as DNA: TGTGCCAGCATCTTCCAGGGGCAGGCTATGGAGACCCAGTACTTC.

This clone has more than one count but fewer than ten. Other DNA sequences in the same sample also yield this CDR3. V gene TRBV29-1 combines with J gene TRBJ2-2, with D hard to call. The CDR3 has 13 amino acids. The V gene's germline CDR1 is SQVTM and CDR2 ANQGSEA. The ends were cut back, 6 bases at V and 1 base at J, with 9 bases in the middle. CDR3 DNA: TGCAGCGTAGCCGGCAGGAACACCGGGGAGCTGTTTTTT. Translated, it gives CSVAGRNTGELFF.

The V call is TRBV19, the J call TRBJ2-5; no definite D call. Between the trimmed V and J ends, which lost 8 bases and 2 bases, there was a span of 9 bases. The germline V gene encodes CDR1 LNHDA and CDR2 SQIVND (reference sequence). The length of the CDR3 is 12 residues. Here the CDR3 DNA reads TGTGCCAGTCTGTCGGAGCAAGAGACCCAGTACTTC. It is translated as CASLSEQETQYF.

In its sample, this clone was seen a few times. V usage is TRBV23-1 and J usage is TRBJ2-5, with TRBD1 matching 7 bases. Being an ORF, TRBV23-1 has a function that is uncertain. Trimming cost V 6 bases and J 5 bases; bases outside gene matches: 6. The CDR3 is 13 amino acids. The CDR3 DNA reads TGCGCCAGCAGGACCACAGGGGCCGAGACCCAGTACTTC. It encodes CASRTTGAETQYF.

This clone was seen once. V is TRBV6-5 and J is TRBJ2-1, with D possibly called TRBD1 or TRBD2 (5 bases each). The germline V gene has CDR1 MNHEY and CDR2 SVGAGI. Between the trimmed V and J ends, which lost 7 bases and 5 bases, there was a span of 18 bases. The CDR3 has 15 amino acids. The CDR3 nucleotides are TGTGCCAGCAACGAGTTGAAGACGGGACACAATGAGCAGTTCTTC. This codes for CASNELKTGHNEQFF.

J is TRBJ2-7 and V is TRBV7-3; 9 nucleotides match TRBD2. After removal of 1 base from V and 4 bases from J, the junction contained 14 bases not matched to a gene. CDR1 is SGHTA, CDR2 FQGTGA, per germline. This CDR3 is built from 18 residues. Here the CDR3 DNA reads TGTGCCAGCAGCTTAAAGGGTAGCGGGAGCTTCTTTCAGTACGAGCAGTACTTC. This encodes CASSLKGSGSFFQYEQYF.

The chain links TRBV27 to TRBJ2-5, with TRBD1 matching over 9 bases. Germline values: CDR1 MNHEY, CDR2 SMNVEV (reference sequence). V was clipped by 5 bases and J by 5 bases; unmatched bases: 9. The CDR3 is 15 residues long. Here the CDR3 DNA reads TGTGCCAGCAGTAAGAGGGACAGGGTGCGCGAGACCCAGTACTTC. Amino acids: CASSKRDRVRETQYF.

The chain joins TRBV25-1 to TRBJ1-1; weak D call: TRBD1 (6 bases). Germline assignment: CDR1 MGHDK and CDR2 SYGVNS. The V and J ends lost 3 bases and 1 base respectively, with 12 bases between them. CDR3 size: 15 residues. CDR3 sequence: CASSEWGLGNTEAFF. The CDR3 nucleotides are TGTGCCAGCAGTGAGTGGGGGCTAGGGAACACTGAAGCTTTCTTT. Together with reference TRBV25-1 and TRBJ1-1, the CDR3 gives the full variable domain: EADIYQTPRYLVIGTGKKITLECSQTMGHDKMYWYQQDPGMELHLIHYSYGVNSTEKGDLSSESTVSRIRTEHFPLTLESARPSHTSQYLCASSEWGLGNTEAFFGQGTRLTVV.

A note on this clone: Mismatch with germline at one junction end may stem from a read error. The same CDR3 arises from other DNA sequences in this sample as well. The chain links TRBV9 to TRBJ1-1, with 10 bases aligning to TRBD1. CDR3 length: 14 residues. The germline gives CDR1 SGDLS, CDR2 YYNGEE. The CDR3 reads CASSVGTGAGEAFF. The DNA for the CDR3 is TGTGCCAGCAGTGTAGGGACAGGGGCAGGTGAAGCTTTCTTT.

The chain uses TRBV27 and TRBJ2-3; D not resolved. The CDR3 is made up of 13 amino acids. The V and J ends lost 7 bases and 4 bases respectively, with 12 bases between them. In germline, CDR1 is MNHEY, CDR2 SMNVEV (reference sequence). CDR3 coding DNA: TGTGCCAGCAAAGGTCCCGGCCCAGATACGCAGTATTTT. Translating it yields CASKGPGPDTQYF.

Only a few counts were recorded for this clone. The chain is built from TRBV27 and TRBJ2-3; TRBD2 matches 8 bases. Germline V gene sequence: CDR1 MNHEY, CDR2 SMNVEV (reference sequence). Unmatched junction bases numbered 9, after V lost 5 bases and J lost 5 bases. The CDR3 spans 15 residues. CDR3 in DNA: TGTGCCAGCAGTCCCCACGTTAGCGGGAAAGATACGCAGTATTTT. Its protein product is CASSPHVSGKDTQYF.

The chain carries TRBV29-1 and TRBJ2-7, with no clear D. The CDR3 consists of 11 residues. The germline V and J ends were trimmed by 5 bases and 3 bases, with 8 bases remaining between them. CDR1 and CDR2 from the germline V gene are SQVTM and ANQGSEA. CDR3 in amino acids: CSVRILYEQYF. Here the CDR3 DNA reads TGCAGCGTTAGGATTCTCTACGAGCAGTACTTC.

The chain has TRBV27 and TRBJ1-5; perhaps TRBD1 as D (6 bases). Germline loops: CDR1 MNHEY, CDR2 SMNVEV (reference sequence). The length of the CDR3 is 19 residues. V dropped 4 bases and J dropped 0 bases, with 22 bases sitting between them. CDR3 sequence reads: CASSSRGPGATFSNQPQHF. In DNA form, the CDR3 reads TGTGCCAGCAGTTCCAGGGGCCCAGGTGCGACCTTTAGCAATCAGCCCCAGCATTTT.

The rearrangement uses TRBV9 and TRBJ2-1; TRBD2 aligns across 14 bases. Germline CDR1 and CDR2: SGDLS and YYNGEE. Unmatched junction bases numbered 1, after V lost 7 bases and J lost 7 bases. The CDR3 totals 13 residues. The CDR3 loop is CASGTSGSNEQFF. CDR3 sequence (DNA): TGTGCCAGCGGGACTAGCGGGAGTAATGAGCAGTTCTTC.

CDR3 sequence reads: CASSIVAHNEQFF. CDR3 DNA: TGTGCCAGTAGTATTGTAGCCCACAATGAGCAGTTCTTC. This rearrangement joins TRBV19 to TRBJ2-1; D is unclear. The length of the CDR3 is 13 residues. V dropped 3 bases and J dropped 5 bases, with 8 bases sitting between them. The germline gives CDR1 LNHDA, CDR2 SQIVND (reference sequence).

The chain employs TRBV4-1 and TRBJ2-2; the D is unclear. This CDR3 contains 13 residues. With 3 bases removed from V and 4 bases from J, the gap between germline ends came to 6 bases. Germline V gives CDR1 MGHRA, CDR2 YSYEKL. The DNA for the CDR3 is TGCGCCAGCAGCCACCGGAGCACCGGGGAGCTGTTTTTT. Its translation is CASSHRSTGELFF.

V gene TRBV25-1 combines with J gene TRBJ1-5; the D gene is possibly TRBD1 (6 bases). The ends were cut back, 3 bases at V and 2 bases at J, with 14 bases in the middle. The CDR3 length is 16 residues. CDR1 MGHDK and CDR2 SYGVNS come from the germline V gene. CDR3: CASSEGAGQGNQPQHF. CDR3 nucleotides: TGTGCCAGCAGTGAGGGGGCGGGACAAGGCAATCAGCCCCAGCATTTT.

This chain connects TRBV6-1 to TRBJ1-1, with TRBD1 as a possible D gene (5 bases). Deletions cut 7 bases from V and 0 bases from J, with 9 bases between. Germline V lookup: CDR1 MNHNS, CDR2 SASEGT. The CDR3 covers 13 residues. CDR3 DNA: TGTGCCAGCAAGCGGGGACTGAACACTGAAGCTTTCTTT. Residues: CASKRGLNTEAFF.

This sequence joins TRBV7-8 and TRBJ2-1; D is unresolved. The germline CDR1 and CDR2 sequences are SGHVS and FQNEAQ. CDR3 size: 15 residues. The V gene lost 5 bases and the J gene lost 2 bases, with 13 bases spanning the gap. This chain's CDR3 is CASSINEGTYNEQFF. DNA of the CDR3: TGTGCCAGCAGCATCAACGAAGGCACCTACAATGAGCAGTTCTTC.

The genes are TRBV19 and TRBJ2-6; D unclear. In germline, CDR1 is LNHDA, CDR2 SQIVND (reference sequence). The ends were cut back, 6 bases at V and 0 bases at J, with 12 bases in the middle. This CDR3 region has 16 residues. The CDR3 reads CASSLNKASGANVLTF. In DNA, the CDR3 is TGTGCCAGTAGCCTAAACAAGGCCTCTGGGGCCAACGTCCTGACTTTC.

This rearrangement joins TRBV27 to TRBJ2-7; D not certain. This CDR3 is 9 amino acids long. Trimming removed 7 bases from V and 5 bases from J, with 3 bases in between. CDR1 and CDR2 from the germline V gene are MNHEY and SMNVEV (reference sequence). The CDR3 reads CASTHEQYF. Written as DNA, the CDR3 is TGTGCCAGCACCCACGAGCAGTACTTC.

The chain couples TRBV19 to TRBJ2-1; D possibly corresponds to TRBD2 (6 bases). The CDR3 consists of 13 residues. Looked up from germline, CDR1 is LNHDA and CDR2 is SQIVND (reference sequence). V lost 3 bases and J 7 bases, leaving 10 bases between the germline ends. CDR3: CASSIIGGNEQFF. The CDR3 bases are TGTGCCAGTAGTATCATTGGAGGGAATGAGCAGTTCTTC.

This clone was detected a few times. This chain joins TRBV28 and TRBJ2-3; 8 bases are shared with TRBD2. CDR3 size: 14 residues. The trim removed 6 bases at V and 4 bases at J, leaving 6 bases unmatched. CDR1 is MDHEN, CDR2 SYDVKM, per germline. Here the CDR3 reads CASSTGRGADTQYF. CDR3 in DNA: TGTGCCAGCAGCACCGGGAGGGGGGCAGATACGCAGTATTTT. Together with reference TRBV28 and TRBJ2-3, the CDR3 gives the full variable domain: DVKVTQSSRYLVKRTGEKVFLECVQDMDHENMFWYRQDPGLGLRLIYFSYDVKMKEKGDIPEGYSVSREKKERFSLILESASTNQTSMYLCASSTGRGADTQYFGPGTRLTVL.

J is TRBJ2-5 and V is TRBV25-1; 10 bases agree with TRBD1. The V segment lost 3 bases and the J segment 4 bases; nucleotides outside the gene matches: 2. Germline V lookup: CDR1 MGHDK, CDR2 SYGVNS. The CDR3 runs 14 residues. This chain's CDR3 is CASSEDRGGETQYF. The CDR3 DNA follows: TGTGCCAGCAGTGAGGACAGGGGGGGAGAGACCCAGTACTTC. Based on the CDR3 plus reference TRBV25-1 and TRBJ2-5, the full variable domain is EADIYQTPRYLVIGTGKKITLECSQTMGHDKMYWYQQDPGMELHLIHYSYGVNSTEKGDLSSESTVSRIRTEHFPLTLESARPSHTSQYLCASSEDRGGETQYFGPGTRLLVL.

The chain carries TRBV29-1 and TRBJ1-1; D perhaps matches TRBD1 (5 bases). Germline V lookup: CDR1 SQVTM, CDR2 ANQGSEA. With 4 bases removed from V and 2 bases from J, the gap between germline ends came to 14 bases. The CDR3 runs 14 residues. The DNA for the CDR3 is TGCAGCGTTGGACTCAGACAGAGCAACACTGAAGCTTTCTTT. Translating gives CSVGLRQSNTEAFF.